Given below is one TCR beta chain in context. The junction does not match germline at one end; this may be a read error. This same CDR3 is encoded by further DNA sequences in the sample. The data were obtained in a study of OX40 agonist ivuxolimab in advanced cancers. The CDR3 is made up of 15 amino acids. Germline CDR1 reads LGHNA; CDR2 reads YSLEER. Only in-frame clones appear in the TCRdb table, and some are missing; sequencing was by immunoSEQ multiplex PCR. The sample includes some 81,000 clones, approximately 85% of them seen just once. This chain joins TRBV4-3 and TRBJ2-7, with D perhaps TRBD2 (6 bases). The sequence came from an adult with an advanced solid tumor such as melanoma, head and neck, liver or kidney cancer. Source: CD4+ or CD8+ T cells sorted from blood, taken in a trial of the OX40 agonist ivuxolimab. Here the CDR3 reads CASSQGGAGFGEQYF. The CDR3 DNA follows: TGCGCCAGCAGTCAAGGCGGGGCAGGGTTCGGCGAGCAGTACTTC.